This T cell receptor (beta chain) was sequenced for a study of blood T cell repertoires in COVID-19. About the research overall: Collection of acute and convalescent COVID-19 samples took place in the United States, Italy and Spain.

Participant ages covered roughly 18 to 89 years across 24 US areas. Profiling relied on immunoSEQ multiplex PCR, and the TCRdb table lists in-frame clones only, not all of them. The sample has about 330,000 clones, about nine tenths seen once. The CDR3 has 14 residues. Per the germline V gene, CDR1 is MNHEY and CDR2 is SVGAGI. Trimming cost V 5 bases and J 8 bases; bases outside gene matches: 6. The J gene is TRBJ1-6, the V gene TRBV6-5; 7 bases agree with TRBD1. What was sequenced was PBMCs or T cells enriched from blood (not recorded which). The receptor comes from a woman aged 18-29 years who had recovered from COVID-19. CDR3 sequence: CASSPDRAHSPLHF. The CDR3 nucleotides are TGTGCCAGCAGTCCCGACAGGGCACATTCACCCCTCCACTTT.